This entry lists 17 T cell receptor beta chains sequenced from one sample in a study of cytomegalovirus exposure and HLA in healthy donors. PCR amplification relied on 60 Vbeta primers (plus 13 Jbeta primers). The protocol was immunoSEQ multiplex PCR, while the TCRdb copy is restricted to in-frame clones and leaves out a portion. This repertoire shows 200,000 to 250,000 clones, about 77% found once; its top ten account for 1.8%. The sample consisted of PBMCs. The receptor source for this set is a woman in her thirties in good health and CMV-seronegative.

The chain uses TRBV5-6 and TRBJ2-7; TRBD1 matches 7 bases. This CDR3 region has 12 residues. V lost 4 bases to trimming and J lost 6 bases; unmatched junction nucleotides: 4. Germline V gene lookup returns CDR1 SGHDT and CDR2 YYEEEE. The CDR3 loop is CASSRQGLEQYF. In DNA form, the CDR3 reads TGTGCCAGCAGCCGACAGGGTCTCGAGCAGTACTTC.

This chain links TRBV27 with TRBJ2-7; 11 positions agree with TRBD2. The CDR3 length is 15 residues. CDR1 is MNHEY, CDR2 SMNVEV, per germline (reference sequence). The V gene end was trimmed by 3 bases and the J gene end by 2 bases; junction bases not matched to a gene: 3. The CDR3 nucleotides read TGTGCCAGCAGTTTTACGACTAGCGGGACCTACGAGCAGTACTTC. Its protein is CASSFTTSGTYEQYF.

The rearrangement links TRBV7-9 to TRBJ1-1; D is unresolved. Germline V gene data show CDR1 as SEHNR and CDR2 as FQNEAQ (reference sequence). The CDR3 runs 13 residues. Trimming cost V 5 bases and J 1 base, with 8 bases left between them. In DNA, the CDR3 is TGTGCCAGCAGCCCACAGTGGAACACTGAAGCTTTCTTT. Protein product: CASSPQWNTEAFF.

The V gene is TRBV5-4, the J gene TRBJ2-7; TRBD1 agrees at 7 bases. This CDR3 region has 14 residues. After removal of 2 bases from V and 1 base from J, the junction contained 3 bases not matched to a gene. CDR1 and CDR2 from the germline V gene are SGHNT and YYREEE (reference sequence). CDR3 amino acids: CASSLGGDSYEQYF. CDR3 nucleotide sequence: TGTGCCAGCAGCTTAGGGGGCGATTCCTACGAGCAGTACTTC.

The genes are TRBV5-8 and TRBJ2-5; 10 bases line up with TRBD2. J lost 1 base, V lost 0 bases, and 6 bases had no gene match. Germline CDR1 is SGHTS and CDR2 is YDEGEE. The CDR3 runs to 17 residues. CDR3 loop: CASSLATRTSGQETQYF. For the CDR3, the DNA is TGTGCCAGCAGCTTGGCCACTAGGACTAGCGGCCAAGAGACCCAGTACTTC.

This chain uses TRBV7-2 with TRBJ2-7; TRBD1 matches 7 bases. J was trimmed by 3 bases and V by 1 base; bases with no gene match: 6. Germline-derived CDR1 and CDR2 are SGHTA and FQGNSA. This CDR3 is built from 15 residues. The CDR3 nucleotides read TGTGCCAGCAGCTTAGAAAGTACAGGGGACTACGAGCAGTACTTC. Protein product: CASSLESTGDYEQYF.

This chain joins TRBV9 and TRBJ1-2; 7 nucleotides align to TRBD1. V lost 3 bases to trimming and J lost 3 bases; unmatched junction nucleotides: 5. Germline CDR1 and CDR2: SGDLS and YYNGEE. CDR3 length: 14 residues. The CDR3 reads CASSGKQGYYGYTF. CDR3 in DNA: TGTGCCAGCAGCGGAAAACAGGGGTACTATGGCTACACCTTC. Using reference TRBV9 and TRBJ1-2 for the parts outside the CDR3, the full variable domain is DSGVTQTPKHLITATGQRVTLRCSPRSGDLSVYWYQQSLDQGLQFLIQYYNGEERAKGNILERFSAQQFPDLHSELNLSSLELGDSALYFCASSGKQGYYGYTFGSGTRLTVV.

This clone was counted between two and nine times. The chain recombines TRBV6-6 with TRBJ1-2, with 11 positions matching TRBD1. Trimming took 4 bases from V and 5 from J; bases not matched to a gene: 3. This CDR3 is built from 14 residues. Germline CDR1 MNHNY, CDR2 SVGAGI (reference sequence). For the CDR3, the DNA is TGTGCCAGCAGTTTAGGGACAGGGGGGTATGGCTACACCTTC. Translation: CASSLGTGGYGYTF.

V usage is TRBV7-6 and J usage is TRBJ2-5; 7 nucleotides line up with TRBD2. The trim removed 5 bases at V and 5 bases at J, leaving 11 bases unmatched. Germline CDR1 is SGHVS and CDR2 is FNYEAQ. The CDR3 covers 15 residues. The CDR3 loop reads CASSPRAGAGETQYF. The CDR3 region has the DNA TGTGCCAGCAGCCCTAGGGCGGGAGCGGGGGAGACCCAGTACTTC.

The chain joins TRBV6-5 to TRBJ1-2, with D unclear. V was trimmed by 0 bases and J by 7 bases, leaving 12 bases between them. CDR1 MNHEY and CDR2 SVGAGI come from the germline V gene. This CDR3 contains 14 residues. Here the CDR3 DNA reads TGTGCCAGCAGTTACTCGCGCCAGAGGAGTGGCTACACCTTC. As protein: CASSYSRQRSGYTF.

The chain couples TRBV5-1 to TRBJ1-1; the D gene is possibly TRBD1 (6 bases). The germline CDR1 and CDR2 sequences are SGHRS and YFSETQ. Trimming removed 0 bases at V and 4 bases at J, with 13 bases between. The CDR3 extends over 15 amino acids. The CDR3 loop reads CASSLEQGESTEAFF. CDR3 sequence (DNA): TGCGCCAGCAGCTTGGAACAGGGTGAGAGCACTGAAGCTTTCTTT.

Note on this clone: A read error may produce the germline difference seen at one junction end. The gene calls are TRBV27 and TRBJ2-2; 13 positions match TRBD2. This CDR3 spans 17 amino acids. CDR1 and CDR2 from the germline V gene are MNHEY and SMNVEV (reference sequence). The CDR3 DNA sequence: TGTGACAGCAGTACCCTGAGACTAGCGGGAGGCCCCGGGGAGCTGTTTTTT. It translates to CDSSTLRLAGGPGELFF.

The chain recombines TRBV10-3 with TRBJ2-7; TRBD2 aligns across 8 bases. Per germline, CDR1 ENHRY and CDR2 SYGVKD. Trimming at V came to 6 bases and at J to 3 bases, leaving 10 bases not matched to a gene. This CDR3 is 15 amino acids long. The CDR3 coding sequence is TGTGCCATCAGAAGCGGGAGAACCGGGATCTACGAGCAGTACTTC. Translation gives CAIRSGRTGIYEQYF.

This sequence joins TRBV15 and TRBJ2-7; possibly TRBD1 for D (5 bases). Germline V CDR1 and CDR2: LNHNV, YYDKDF (reference sequence). This CDR3 region has 13 residues. V was cut by 0 bases and J by 9 bases, with 12 bases left in between. The CDR3 DNA reads as TGTGCCACCAGCAGAGATTGGGGCCCGAGGCAGTACTTC. It encodes CATSRDWGPRQYF.

This clone was detected only a few times. This rearrangement joins TRBV5-1 to TRBJ2-7, with D hard to call. Per the germline V gene, CDR1 is SGHRS and CDR2 is YFSETQ. CDR3 length equals 13 residues. V was clipped by 1 base and J by 6 bases, with 11 bases between them. The CDR3 protein is CASSLTTQLEQYF. CDR3 nucleotides: TGCGCCAGCAGCTTGACGACACAGCTCGAGCAGTACTTC.

CDR3 protein: CASSIMRGSNQPQHF. CDR3 nucleotides: TGTGCCAGTAGTATAATGAGAGGTAGCAATCAGCCCCAGCATTTT. This chain uses TRBV19 with TRBJ1-5; D call uncertain. In germline, CDR1 is LNHDA, CDR2 SQIVND (reference sequence). The V end lost 2 bases, the J end lost 0 bases, and 8 bases lay between the germline ends. This CDR3 has 15 amino acids.

The chain has TRBV27 and TRBJ2-7; 10 bases line up with TRBD1. Germline values: CDR1 MNHEY, CDR2 SMNVEV (reference sequence). This CDR3 spans 14 amino acids. The trim removed 6 bases at V and 4 bases at J, leaving 6 bases unmatched. DNA of the CDR3: TGTGCCAGCAGCCCGACAGGGGGCTTGTACGAGCAGTACTTC. Its protein is CASSPTGGLYEQYF.